This TCR beta chain was obtained from a study of T cells after yellow fever vaccination. TCRdb fed the 5' RACE reads into MiXCR, producing one record per CDR3 protein. The profile shows roughly 500,000 distinct CDR3 sequences, less than 20% of them singletons. Trimming stripped 1 base from V and 5 bases from J, with 16 bases between. Germline V gene sequence: CDR1 DFQATT, CDR2 SNEGSKA (reference sequence). The CDR3 length is 15 residues. This material consisted of PBMCs, taken 15 days after the yellow fever booster vaccination. The chain joins TRBV20-1 to TRBJ2-3; D might be TRBD1 (5 bases). This receptor was identified in a man aged 25-45 years who received the YFV17D yellow fever vaccine. CDR3 region: CSARVHGVREDTQYF. The CDR3 DNA follows: TGCAGTGCTAGAGTACACGGCGTCAGGGAAGATACGCAGTATTTT.